The 6 T cell receptor beta chains in this list originate from one sample, sequenced in a study of shared clonotypes between healthy human individuals. Assay used: immunoSEQ multiplex PCR; TCRdb lists only in-frame clones, some missing. The sample carries 2 million or so clones, approximately 95% recorded once. CD45RO negativity and positive selection for CCR7 defined naive CD8 cells, a population that excluded terminally differentiated effector memory CD45RA+ cells. Sequenced: naive CD8+ T cells sorted from blood. These receptor sequences come from a man aged 18 to 30 in good health.

The rearrangement joins TRBV28 to TRBJ2-7; TRBD2 is a possible D gene (6 bases). The V gene's germline CDR1 is MDHEN and CDR2 SYDVKM. V lost 6 bases and J 0 bases, leaving 18 bases between the germline ends. The CDR3 runs to 16 residues. CDR3 sequence (DNA): TGTGCCAGCAGCCTTTTGGGCCGGGACTTCTCCTACGAGCAGTACTTC. It is translated as CASSLLGRDFSYEQYF.

The CDR3 loop reads CATSRDQGTGRTGELFF. Written as DNA, the CDR3 is TGTGCCACCAGCAGAGATCAGGGAACAGGGAGGACCGGGGAGCTGTTTTTT. This chain joins TRBV15 and TRBJ2-2; D tentatively reads TRBD1 or TRBD2 (6 bases each). The CDR3 spans 17 residues. V was clipped by 0 bases and J by 5 bases, with 16 bases between them. Germline V gives CDR1 LNHNV, CDR2 YYDKDF (reference sequence).

This chain connects TRBV4-1 to TRBJ2-7; perhaps TRBD2 as D (6 bases). V was pared by 1 base and J by 2 bases, with 9 bases between. CDR1 and CDR2 from the germline V gene are MGHRA and YSYEKL. This CDR3 comprises 14 residues. In DNA form, the CDR3 reads TGCGCCAGCAGCCAAGGCAGCGGGCCCTACGAGCAGTACTTC. Its protein is CASSQGSGPYEQYF.

This chain uses TRBV11-2 with TRBJ1-3; the D is unclear. CDR3 length: 12 amino acids. The germline V gene has CDR1 SGHAT and CDR2 FQNNGV. V lost 6 bases to trimming and J lost 0 bases, with 3 bases between them. The CDR3: CASRDSGNTIYF. CDR3 DNA: TGTGCCAGCAGGGACTCTGGAAACACCATATATTTT.

The chain recombines TRBV12-5 with TRBJ2-3, with TRBD2 identical over 9 bases. Germline loops: CDR1 LGHNT, CDR2 FRNRAP. The CDR3 loop spans 17 amino acids. The V gene end was trimmed by 5 bases and the J gene end by 8 bases; junction bases not matched to a gene: 17. The CDR3 loop reads CASGPVVSSGNIGTQYF. The CDR3 bases are TGTGCTAGTGGTCCGGTCGTTTCTAGCGGGAACATTGGTACGCAGTATTTT.

The chain employs TRBV6-1 and TRBJ2-5; a weak D match, TRBD1 (5 bases). Germline values: CDR1 MNHNS, CDR2 SASEGT. V was trimmed by 8 bases and J by 1 base, leaving 14 bases between them. The CDR3 is 14 amino acids. The CDR3 DNA is TGTGCCAGCCGGACCCAGGGTACCCAAGAGACCCAGTACTTC. Protein product: CASRTQGTQETQYF.